The next 2 T cell receptor beta chains were all read from a single sample in a study of shared clonotypes between healthy human individuals. Clones were read by immunoSEQ multiplex PCR, and TCRdb kept only the in-frame ones, dropping some. The data contain 950,000 to 1,300,000 clones, approximately 68% of them singletons. The sequenced sample consisted of memory CD4+ T cells sorted from blood. Subset defined: CD45RA-negative fraction. The receptors were gathered from a man in his late teens or twenties in good health.

The V and J genes are TRBV5-1 and TRBJ2-5, with a weak D call TRBD2 (6 bases). The CDR3 has 12 residues. Germline V lookup: CDR1 SGHRS, CDR2 YFSETQ. V gave up 5 bases and J gave up 9 bases, with 14 bases separating them. CDR3 DNA: TGCGCCAGCAGACCTAGCGACGGGTCCCAGTACTTC. It encodes CASRPSDGSQYF.

Concerning this clone: This sample includes further DNA sequences coding for the same CDR3. The chain links TRBV30 to TRBJ1-2, with no clear D. Trimming shortened V by 4 bases and J by 2 bases, and 8 bases separated the two germline ends. The CDR3 is made up of 12 amino acids. Germline lookup yields CDR1 GTSNPN and CDR2 SVGIG (reference sequence). As DNA, the CDR3 is TGTGCCTGGACAGGAGTAAACTATGGCTACACCTTC. Protein sequence: CAWTGVNYGYTF. The full variable domain, rest sourced from reference TRBV30 and TRBJ1-2, is SQTIHQWPATLVQPVGSPLSLECTVEGTSNPNLYWYRQAAGRGLQLLFYSVGIGQISSEVPQNLSASRPQDRQFILSSKKLLLSDSGFYLCAWTGVNYGYTFGSGTRLTVV.